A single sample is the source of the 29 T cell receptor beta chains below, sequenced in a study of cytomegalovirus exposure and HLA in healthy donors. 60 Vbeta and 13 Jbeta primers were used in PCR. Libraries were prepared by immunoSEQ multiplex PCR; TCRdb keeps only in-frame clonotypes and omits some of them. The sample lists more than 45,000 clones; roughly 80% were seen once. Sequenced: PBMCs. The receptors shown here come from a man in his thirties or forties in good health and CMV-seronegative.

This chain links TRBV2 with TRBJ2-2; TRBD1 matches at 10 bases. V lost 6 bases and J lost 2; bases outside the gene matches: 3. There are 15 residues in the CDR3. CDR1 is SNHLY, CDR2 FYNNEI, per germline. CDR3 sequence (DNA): TGTGCCAGCAGGGGACAGGGGACTAACACCGGGGAGCTGTTTTTT. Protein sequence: CASRGQGTNTGELFF.

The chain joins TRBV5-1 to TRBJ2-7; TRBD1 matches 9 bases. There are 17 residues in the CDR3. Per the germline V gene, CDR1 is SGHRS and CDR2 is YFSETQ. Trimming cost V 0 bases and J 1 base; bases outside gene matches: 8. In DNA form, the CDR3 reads TGCGCCAGCAGCTTGGTAGTCGCCGGGACAGGGTCCTACGAGCAGTACTTC. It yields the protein CASSLVVAGTGSYEQYF.

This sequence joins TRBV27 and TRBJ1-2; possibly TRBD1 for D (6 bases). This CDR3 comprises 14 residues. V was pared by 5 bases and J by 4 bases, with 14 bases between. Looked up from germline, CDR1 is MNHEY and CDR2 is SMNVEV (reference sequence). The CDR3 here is CASSQRGGGYGYTF. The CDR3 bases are TGTGCCAGCAGTCAAAGGGGGGGAGGCTATGGCTACACCTTC.

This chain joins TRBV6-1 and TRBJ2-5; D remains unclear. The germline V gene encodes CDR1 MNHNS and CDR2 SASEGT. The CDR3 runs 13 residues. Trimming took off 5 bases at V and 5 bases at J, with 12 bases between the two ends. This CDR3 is CASSHNWRETQYF. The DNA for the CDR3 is TGTGCCAGCAGTCACAATTGGCGGGAGACCCAGTACTTC.

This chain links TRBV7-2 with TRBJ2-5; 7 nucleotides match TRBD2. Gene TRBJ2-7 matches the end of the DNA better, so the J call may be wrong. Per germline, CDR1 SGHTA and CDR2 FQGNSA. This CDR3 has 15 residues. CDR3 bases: TGTGCCAGCAGCCTACACGGGACTACCATCTACGAGCAGTACTTC. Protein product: CASSLHGTTIYEQYF.

In nucleotides, the CDR3 is TGTGCCAGCAGCTCCGCAGGGGGCGCTTACGAGCAGTACTTC. It is translated as CASSSAGGAYEQYF. The chain recombines TRBV5-4 with TRBJ2-7; 8 nucleotides line up with TRBD1. Germline V gives CDR1 SGHNT, CDR2 YYREEE (reference sequence). V shed 3 bases and J 4 bases; nucleotides not matched to a gene: 6. CDR3 length equals 14 residues. Full variable domain (rest looked up from reference TRBV5-4 and TRBJ2-7): ETGVTQSPTHLIKTRGQQVTLRCSSQSGHNTVSWYQQALGQGPQFIFQYYREEENGRGNFPPRFSGLQFPNYSSELNVNALELDDSALYLCASSSAGGAYEQYFGPGTRLTVT.

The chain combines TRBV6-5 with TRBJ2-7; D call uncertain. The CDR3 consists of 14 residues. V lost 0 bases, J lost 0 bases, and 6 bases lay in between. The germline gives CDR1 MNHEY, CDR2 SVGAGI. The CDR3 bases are TGTGCCAGCAGTTACTCGAGACACTCCTACGAGCAGTACTTC. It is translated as CASSYSRHSYEQYF.

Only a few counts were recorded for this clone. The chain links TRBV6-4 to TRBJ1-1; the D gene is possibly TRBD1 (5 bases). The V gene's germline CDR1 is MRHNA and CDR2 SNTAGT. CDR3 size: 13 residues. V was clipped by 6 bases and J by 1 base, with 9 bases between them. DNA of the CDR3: TGTGCCAGCAGCTCCAGGGAGAACACTGAAGCTTTCTTT. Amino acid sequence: CASSSRENTEAFF.

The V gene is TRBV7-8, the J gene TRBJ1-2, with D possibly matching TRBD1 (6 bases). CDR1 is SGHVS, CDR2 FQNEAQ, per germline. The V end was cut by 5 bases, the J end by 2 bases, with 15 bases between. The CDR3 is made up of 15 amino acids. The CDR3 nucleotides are TGTGCCAGCAGCCCCCGGTTCGACAGGAACTATGGCTACACCTTC. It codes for CASSPRFDRNYGYTF.

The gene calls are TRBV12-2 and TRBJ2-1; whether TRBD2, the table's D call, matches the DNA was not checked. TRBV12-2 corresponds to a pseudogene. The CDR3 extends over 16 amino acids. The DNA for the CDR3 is TGTGCAAGTCGCTCCCTGCCGAGGGCCACTGGGAATGAGCAGTTCTTC. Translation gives CASRSLPRATGNEQFF.

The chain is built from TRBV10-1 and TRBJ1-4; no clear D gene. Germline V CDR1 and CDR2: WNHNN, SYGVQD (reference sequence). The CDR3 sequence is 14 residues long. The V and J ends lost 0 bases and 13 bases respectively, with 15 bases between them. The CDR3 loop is CASSESTGSARLFF. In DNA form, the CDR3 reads TGCGCCAGCAGTGAGTCGACGGGGAGTGCCAGACTGTTTTTT.

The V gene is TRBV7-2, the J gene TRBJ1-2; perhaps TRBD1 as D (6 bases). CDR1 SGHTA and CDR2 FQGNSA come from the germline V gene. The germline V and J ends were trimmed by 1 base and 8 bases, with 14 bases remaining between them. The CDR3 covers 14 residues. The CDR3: CASSLGQVGGGYTF. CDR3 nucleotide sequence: TGTGCCAGCAGCTTAGGACAGGTTGGAGGAGGCTACACCTTC.

This CDR3 is CASRTGGTNTEAFF. The CDR3 nucleotides read TGTGCCAGCCGAACGGGTGGAACGAACACTGAAGCTTTCTTT. V is TRBV6-4 and J is TRBJ1-1; the D is unclear. CDR3 size: 14 residues. Between the trimmed V and J ends, which lost 8 bases and 1 base, there was a span of 14 bases. The V gene's germline CDR1 is MRHNA and CDR2 SNTAGT.

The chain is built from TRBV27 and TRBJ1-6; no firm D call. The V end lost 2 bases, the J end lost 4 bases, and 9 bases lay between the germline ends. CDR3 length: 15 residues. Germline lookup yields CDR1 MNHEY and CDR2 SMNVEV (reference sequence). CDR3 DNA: TGTGCCAGCAGTTTAAGCATTGATTATAATTCACCCCTCCACTTT. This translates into CASSLSIDYNSPLHF.

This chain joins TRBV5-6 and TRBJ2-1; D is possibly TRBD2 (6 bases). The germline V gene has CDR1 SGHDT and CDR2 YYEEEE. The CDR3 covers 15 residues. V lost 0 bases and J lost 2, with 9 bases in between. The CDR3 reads CASSLGAGTYNEQFF. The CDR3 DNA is TGTGCCAGCAGCTTGGGTGCGGGAACCTACAATGAGCAGTTCTTC.

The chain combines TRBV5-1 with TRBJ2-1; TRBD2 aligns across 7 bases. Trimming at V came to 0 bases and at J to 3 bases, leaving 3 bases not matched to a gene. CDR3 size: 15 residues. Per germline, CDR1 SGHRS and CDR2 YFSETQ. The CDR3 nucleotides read TGCGCCAGCAGCTTGGACGGGGGGATCTACAATGAGCAGTTCTTC. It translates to CASSLDGGIYNEQFF. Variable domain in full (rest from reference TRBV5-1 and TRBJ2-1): KAGVTQTPRYLIKTRGQQVTLSCSPISGHRSVSWYQQTPGQGLQFLFEYFSETQRNKGNFPGRFSGRQFSNSRSEMNVSTLELGDSALYLCASSLDGGIYNEQFFGPGTRLTVL.

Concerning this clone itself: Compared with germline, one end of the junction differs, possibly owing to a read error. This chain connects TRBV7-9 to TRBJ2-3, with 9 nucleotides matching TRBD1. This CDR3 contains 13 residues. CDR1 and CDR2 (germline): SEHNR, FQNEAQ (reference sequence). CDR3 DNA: TGTGCCAGCAGCTTAGTGACAGGGGGTGGGCAGGATTTT. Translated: CASSLVTGGGQDF.

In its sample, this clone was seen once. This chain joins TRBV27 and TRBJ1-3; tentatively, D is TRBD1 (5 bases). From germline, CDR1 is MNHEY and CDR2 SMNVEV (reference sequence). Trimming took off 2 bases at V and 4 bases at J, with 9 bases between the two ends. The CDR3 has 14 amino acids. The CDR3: CASSLTGAGNTIYF. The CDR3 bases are TGTGCCAGCAGTTTAACAGGTGCGGGAAACACCATATATTTT.

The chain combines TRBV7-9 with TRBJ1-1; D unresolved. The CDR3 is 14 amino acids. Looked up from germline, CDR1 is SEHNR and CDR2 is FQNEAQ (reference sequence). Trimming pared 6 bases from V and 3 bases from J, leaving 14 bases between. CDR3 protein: CASRTDIQDTEAFF. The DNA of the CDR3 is TGTGCCAGCAGAACAGACATTCAGGACACTGAAGCTTTCTTT. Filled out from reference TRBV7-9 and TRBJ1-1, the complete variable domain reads DTGVSQNPRHKITKRGQNVTFRCDPISEHNRLYWYRQTLGQGPEFLTYFQNEAQLEKSRLLSDRFSAERPKGSFSTLEIQRTEQGDSAMYLCASRTDIQDTEAFFGQGTRLTVV.

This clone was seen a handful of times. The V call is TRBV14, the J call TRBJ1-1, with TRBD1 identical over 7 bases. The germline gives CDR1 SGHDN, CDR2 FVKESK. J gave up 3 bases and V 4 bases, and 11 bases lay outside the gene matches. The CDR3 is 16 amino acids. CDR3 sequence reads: CASSPPTGWLYTEAFF. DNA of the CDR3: TGTGCCAGCAGCCCCCCGACAGGGTGGTTGTACACTGAAGCTTTCTTT. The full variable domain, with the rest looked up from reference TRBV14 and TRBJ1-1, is EAGVTQFPSHSVIEKGQTVTLRCDPISGHDNLYWYRRVMGKEIKFLLHFVKESKQDESGMPNNRFLAERTGGTYSTLKVQPAELEDSGVYFCASSPPTGWLYTEAFFGQGTRLTVV.

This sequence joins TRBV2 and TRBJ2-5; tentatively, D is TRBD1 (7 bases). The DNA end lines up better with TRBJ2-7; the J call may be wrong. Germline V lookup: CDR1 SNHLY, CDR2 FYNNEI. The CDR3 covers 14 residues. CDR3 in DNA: TGTGCCACTCGCCCCCAGGGGGGATCCTACGAGCAGTACTTC. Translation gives CATRPQGGSYEQYF.

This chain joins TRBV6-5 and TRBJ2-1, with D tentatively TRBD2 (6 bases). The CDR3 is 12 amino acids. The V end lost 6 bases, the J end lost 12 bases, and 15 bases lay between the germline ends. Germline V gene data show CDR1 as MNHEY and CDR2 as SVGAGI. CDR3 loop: CASSRDSGPQFF. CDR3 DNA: TGTGCCAGCAGCCGGGACTCAGGACCGCAGTTCTTC.

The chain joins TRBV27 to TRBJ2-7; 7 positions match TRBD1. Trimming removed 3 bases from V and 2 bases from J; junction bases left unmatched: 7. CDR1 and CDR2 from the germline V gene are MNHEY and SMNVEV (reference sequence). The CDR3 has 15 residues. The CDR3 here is CASSFTPGGPYEQYF. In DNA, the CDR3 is TGTGCCAGCAGTTTTACTCCAGGGGGTCCCTACGAGCAGTACTTC.

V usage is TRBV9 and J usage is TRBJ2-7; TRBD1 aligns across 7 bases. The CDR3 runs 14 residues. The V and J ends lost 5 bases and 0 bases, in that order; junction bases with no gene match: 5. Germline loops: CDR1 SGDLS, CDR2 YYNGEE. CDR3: CASSDRAHSYEQYF. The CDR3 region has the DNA TGTGCCAGCAGTGACAGGGCTCACTCCTACGAGCAGTACTTC.

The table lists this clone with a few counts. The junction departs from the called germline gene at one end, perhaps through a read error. CDR3 protein: CAISDSNRGYQLQHF. The CDR3 nucleotides read TGTGCCATCAGTGATAGCAACAGGGGATACCAGCTCCAGCATTTT. The rearrangement uses TRBV10-3 and TRBJ1-5; 7 nucleotides line up with TRBD1. The CDR3 loop spans 15 amino acids. Germline values: CDR1 ENHRY, CDR2 SYGVKD.

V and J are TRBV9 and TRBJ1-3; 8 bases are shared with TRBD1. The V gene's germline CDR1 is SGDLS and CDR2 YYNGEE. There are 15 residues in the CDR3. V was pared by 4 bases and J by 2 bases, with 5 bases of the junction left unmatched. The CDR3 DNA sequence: TGTGCCAGCAGCAGGGGACAGGACGCTGGAAACACCATATATTTT. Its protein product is CASSRGQDAGNTIYF.

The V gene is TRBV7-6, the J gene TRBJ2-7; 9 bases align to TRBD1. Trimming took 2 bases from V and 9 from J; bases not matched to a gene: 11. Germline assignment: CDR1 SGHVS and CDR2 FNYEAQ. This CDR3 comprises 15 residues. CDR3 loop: CASSLLTGQGYAQYF. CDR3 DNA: TGTGCCAGCAGCTTACTGACGGGACAGGGATATGCGCAGTACTTC. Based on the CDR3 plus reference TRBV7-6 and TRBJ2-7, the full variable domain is GAGVSQSPRYKVTKRGQDVALRCDPISGHVSLYWYRQALGQGPEFLTYFNYEAQQDKSGLPNDRFSAERPEGSISTLTIQRTEQRDSAMYRCASSLLTGQGYAQYFGPGTRLTVT.

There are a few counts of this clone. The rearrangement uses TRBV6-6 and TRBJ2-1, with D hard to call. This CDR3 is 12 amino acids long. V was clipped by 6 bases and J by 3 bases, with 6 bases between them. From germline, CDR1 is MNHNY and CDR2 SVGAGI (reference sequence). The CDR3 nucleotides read TGTGCCAGCAGCAGACTCTACAATGAGCAGTTCTTC. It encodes CASSRLYNEQFF.

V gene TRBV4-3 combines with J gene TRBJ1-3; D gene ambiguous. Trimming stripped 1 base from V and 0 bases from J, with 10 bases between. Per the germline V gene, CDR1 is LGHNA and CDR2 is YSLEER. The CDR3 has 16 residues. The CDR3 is CASSQVVGHSGNTIYF. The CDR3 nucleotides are TGCGCCAGCAGCCAAGTGGTTGGGCACTCTGGAAACACCATATATTTT.